This entry is about one T cell receptor beta chain. There is no known antigen for this receptor. The record has no base qualities; no much larger clone is one base away. This sample is drawn from a study of radiotherapy plus CTLA-4 blockade in lung cancer (dated by TCRdb to the late 2010s). For the wider study: Objective responses occurred in around 19% of enrolled patients, and around 29% achieved disease control. The full study reports these points: After treatment with radiotherapy and ipilimumab, TCR clones that came from tumors expanded in the peripheral blood. Early dynamic changes in blood T cell clones, together with increased serum interferon-beta after radiation, were reported as the strongest predictors of response.

The method was the immunoSEQ multiplex PCR assay. Entries here come from immuneACCESS through TCRdb and include only in-frame sequences with V and J called. Some clones fail to appear in such tables; in the studies checked, an unresolved V gene covers under half of the shortfall, and the cause of the remainder is unknown. The sample table shows approximately 52,000 clones, and 77% are seen once. The leading ten clones occupy about 2.4% of the sample. Focal radiation therapy combined with CTLA-4 blockade (ipilimumab) was tested in patients with chemo-refractory metastatic non-small-cell lung cancer. The germline V gene provides CDR1 LGHNA and CDR2 YSLEER. From its cysteine to its phenylalanine, the CDR3 spans 15 amino acids. Only CDR3 DNA is held: 45 bases, read in frame from base 1. Between the V and J ends, shortened by 4 bases and 3 bases respectively, the junction contains 16 bases.

This receptor was obtained from a human donor with non-small cell lung cancer whose response to radiotherapy plus ipilimumab could not be evaluated. The receptor chain draws on TRBV4-3 and TRBJ2-7; TRBD2 is a weak D gene call, 6 bases matching. The sequencing here drew on peripheral blood, taken from a patient treated with radiotherapy plus ipilimumab. The base sequence is TGCGCCAGCAGCCCTGGTCTAGCGTTCTACTACGAGCAGTACTTC. The resulting protein is CASSPGLAFYYEQYF.